This TCR beta chain appears in the sequencing data of a study of a mutant IDH1 vaccine in newly diagnosed glioma. Study background: Radiotherapy alone preceded vaccination by 4-6 weeks; alternatively, vaccination started with temozolomide cycles. Earlier therapy was either radiotherapy, temozolomide, or both, and most got both.

Sequencing used immunoSEQ multiplex PCR; TCRdb keeps in-frame clones, though not all of them. The table shows 30,000 to 40,000 clones, with approximately 80% occurring only once. The time point here: week 23, last vaccination. The study gave 300 ug of mutant IDH1 20-mer peptide per vaccine dose, with topical imiquimod. Donors had new IDH1-mutant astrocytomas of WHO grade 3 or 4 (ATRX-lost). To note about this clone: The antigen is undetermined.

The study's findings and limits: The authors found pseudoprogression apparently unrelated to changes in top peripheral T cell clonotypes.

CDR3 length equals 16 residues. Germline lookup yields CDR1 SEHNR and CDR2 FQNEAQ (reference sequence). After removal of 5 bases from V and 0 bases from J, the junction contained 8 bases not matched to a gene. The source was PBMCs, collected from a glioma patient whose treatment included an IDH1 peptide vaccine. The chain uses TRBV7-9 and TRBJ2-5, with TRBD2 matching 8 bases. This clonotype was sampled from a man aged 40-55 years with glioma. CDR3 sequence reads: CASSDPGGVYQETQYF. Here the CDR3 DNA reads TGTGCCAGCAGCGACCCCGGGGGGGTTTACCAAGAGACCCAGTACTTC.